These 12 T cell receptor beta chains were sequenced from one sample in a study of PD-1 blockade in mismatch repair-deficient tumors. Repertoires were generated with immunoSEQ multiplex PCR, while TCRdb's copy carries only in-frame clones and drops some. The sample holds 25,000 to 30,000 clones, 84% seen once. The starting material was PBMCs, obtained before pembrolizumab treatment. These receptors were collected from an adult with mismatch repair-deficient cancer.

The chain recombines TRBV5-1 with TRBJ1-2; 7 bases match TRBD1. The CDR3 is made up of 14 amino acids. Germline V lookup: CDR1 SGHRS, CDR2 YFSETQ. With 0 bases clipped from V and 5 bases from J, the junction kept 4 bases outside the gene matches. CDR3 sequence (DNA): TGCGCCAGCAGCTTGGAGGGCAGGGGGTATGGCTACACCTTC. As protein: CASSLEGRGYGYTF. The full variable domain, in which reference TRBV5-1 and TRBJ1-2 provide the parts outside the CDR3, is KAGVTQTPRYLIKTRGQQVTLSCSPISGHRSVSWYQQTPGQGLQFLFEYFSETQRNKGNFPGRFSGRQFSNSRSEMNVSTLELGDSALYLCASSLEGRGYGYTFGSGTRLTVV.

The gene calls are TRBV7-9 and TRBJ1-3; 7 nucleotides agree with TRBD1. The CDR3 contains 16 residues. Germline values: CDR1 SEHNR, CDR2 FQNEAQ (reference sequence). Trimming took 5 bases from V and 0 from J; bases not matched to a gene: 7. CDR3 DNA: TGTGCCAGCAGCCCCCGACAGGGCCACTCTGGAAACACCATATATTTT. Amino acid sequence: CASSPRQGHSGNTIYF.

The chain has TRBV6-6 and TRBJ1-1; possibly TRBD1 for D (6 bases). V shed 6 bases and J shed 12 bases, with 17 bases lying between them. The CDR3 contains 12 residues. CDR1 and CDR2 from the germline V gene are MNHNY and SVGAGI (reference sequence). The CDR3 coding sequence is TGTGCCAGCAGACACAGGGTTACGTGGACTTTCTTT. Encoded protein: CASRHRVTWTFF.

The V call is TRBV11-2, the J call TRBJ2-1, with 11 bases matching TRBD2. This CDR3 has 16 residues. V was clipped by 4 bases and J by 7 bases; unmatched bases: 9. The V gene's germline CDR1 is SGHAT and CDR2 FQNNGV. The CDR3, as DNA: TGTGCCAGCAGCTATGTAGGCGCTAGCGGGAGGAATGAGCAGTTCTTC. Protein: CASSYVGASGRNEQFF.

The rearrangement joins TRBV13 to TRBJ2-7, with 11 bases that match TRBD2. The germline gives CDR1 PRHDT, CDR2 FYEKMQ (reference sequence). V was clipped by 5 bases and J by 6 bases; unmatched bases: 9. The CDR3 runs 15 residues. The CDR3 bases are TGTGCCAGCAGCGTCACTAGCGGGAGTTCTCGCGAGCAGTACTTC. Its protein product is CASSVTSGSSREQYF.

This chain links TRBV6-5 with TRBJ1-2; 8 bases fit TRBD1. CDR3 length: 13 amino acids. Trimming took 4 bases from V and 7 from J; bases not matched to a gene: 5. Germline CDR1 reads MNHEY; CDR2 reads SVGAGI. The CDR3 spells CASSFRGPGGYTF. CDR3 DNA sequence: TGTGCCAGCAGTTTCAGGGGGCCGGGTGGCTACACCTTC.

This clone was detected once. The chain's CDR3 is CASSASGTAINEKLFF. In DNA form, the CDR3 reads TGCGCCAGCAGCGCTTCCGGGACAGCCATTAATGAAAAACTGTTTTTT. The chain has TRBV5-1 and TRBJ1-4; 7 bases align to TRBD1. The CDR3 has 16 amino acids. Germline V CDR1 and CDR2: SGHRS, YFSETQ. J was trimmed by 4 bases and V by 4 bases; bases with no gene match: 10.

This chain joins TRBV29-1 and TRBJ2-7, with 15 bases identical to TRBD2. With V trimmed by 4 bases and J by 4 bases, 17 bases remained unmatched. CDR3 length: 19 residues. The germline CDR1 and CDR2 sequences are SQVTM and ANQGSEA. CDR3 region: CSVANEGTSGRYRKYEQYF. In DNA, the CDR3 is TGCAGCGTTGCGAACGAAGGGACTAGCGGGAGGTACCGAAAGTACGAGCAGTACTTC.

The J gene is TRBJ2-1, the V gene TRBV30, with TRBD2 identical over 12 bases. J was trimmed by 7 bases and V by 2 bases; bases with no gene match: 9. Germline CDR1 GTSNPN, CDR2 SVGIG (reference sequence). The CDR3 length is 16 residues. The CDR3 sequence: CAWSKTLAGGWNEQFF. CDR3 DNA sequence: TGTGCCTGGAGTAAAACTCTAGCGGGAGGGTGGAATGAGCAGTTCTTC.

The chain uses TRBV6-4 and TRBJ2-1; 8 bases map to TRBD2. Losses at the gene ends were 0 bases for V and 8 bases for J; bases not matched to a gene: 9. Germline loops: CDR1 MRHNA, CDR2 SNTAGT. This CDR3 has 16 residues. The DNA for the CDR3 is TGTGCCAGCAGTGACTCGTTCCAGCGGGAGTCCCATGAGCAGTTCTTC. As protein: CASSDSFQRESHEQFF.

The chain recombines TRBV6-6 with TRBJ2-7; 12 bases are shared with TRBD2. The CDR3 runs 15 residues. Germline CDR1 reads MNHNY; CDR2 reads SVGAGI (reference sequence). Trimming took 4 bases from V and 1 from J; bases not matched to a gene: 2. The CDR3 region has the DNA TGTGCCAGCAGTTCAACTAGCGGGGGGTCCTACGAGCAGTACTTC. It is translated as CASSSTSGGSYEQYF.

This sequence joins TRBV5-1 and TRBJ2-3, with 14 bases matching TRBD2. V trimming: 4 bases; J trimming: 7 bases; junction bases outside the gene matches: 11. CDR3 length: 17 residues. From germline, CDR1 is SGHRS and CDR2 YFSETQ. The CDR3 loop reads CASSPGLAGGSKNTQYF. The CDR3 region has the DNA TGCGCCAGCAGCCCTGGACTAGCGGGAGGATCGAAAAATACGCAGTATTTT.